Sequencing of this T cell receptor beta chain was carried out in a study of CD8 T cells in Susac syndrome. Random hexamers were used to reverse transcribe the RNA input (about 0.45 to 1 ug). Amplification of the TCR beta CDR3 was carried out by immunoSEQ multiplex PCR, which spanned a total of 54 Vbeta and 13 Jbeta segments. MiXCR, applied by TCRdb to the immunoSEQ multiplex PCR reads, yields one record per CDR3 protein. The sample has about 80,000 distinct CDR3 sequences, 94% seen once; the top ten hold about 0.28%. V lost 4 bases and J 5 bases, leaving 14 bases between the germline ends. The CDR3 length is 14 residues. Germline CDR1 MNHEY, CDR2 SMNVEV (reference sequence).

Sequenced sample: CD8+ T cells from PBMCs. The source is a human donor in good health. This chain uses TRBV27 with TRBJ1-1; no clear D gene. The CDR3 nucleotides read TGTGCCAGCAGTTCCGCAGGTGGTGGGACTGAAGCTTTCTTT. It yields the protein CASSSAGGGTEAFF.